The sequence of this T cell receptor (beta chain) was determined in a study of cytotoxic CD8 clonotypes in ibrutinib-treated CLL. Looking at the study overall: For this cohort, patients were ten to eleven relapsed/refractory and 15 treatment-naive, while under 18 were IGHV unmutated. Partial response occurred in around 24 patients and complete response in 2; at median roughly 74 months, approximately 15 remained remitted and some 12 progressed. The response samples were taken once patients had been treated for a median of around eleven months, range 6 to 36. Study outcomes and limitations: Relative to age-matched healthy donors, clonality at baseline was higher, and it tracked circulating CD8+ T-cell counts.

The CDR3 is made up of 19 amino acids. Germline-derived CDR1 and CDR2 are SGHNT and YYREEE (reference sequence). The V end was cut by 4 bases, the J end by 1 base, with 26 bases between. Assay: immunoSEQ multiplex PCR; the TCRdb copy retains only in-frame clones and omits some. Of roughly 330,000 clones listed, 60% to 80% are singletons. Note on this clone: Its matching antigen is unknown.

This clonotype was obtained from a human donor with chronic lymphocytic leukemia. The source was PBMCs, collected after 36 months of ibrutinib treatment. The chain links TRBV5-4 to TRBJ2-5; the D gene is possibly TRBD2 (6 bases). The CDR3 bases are TGTGCCAGCAGCCCCCCACGGCTTCTATCGGGCGGGGTCCAAGAGACCCAGTACTTC. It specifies CASSPPRLLSGGVQETQYF.